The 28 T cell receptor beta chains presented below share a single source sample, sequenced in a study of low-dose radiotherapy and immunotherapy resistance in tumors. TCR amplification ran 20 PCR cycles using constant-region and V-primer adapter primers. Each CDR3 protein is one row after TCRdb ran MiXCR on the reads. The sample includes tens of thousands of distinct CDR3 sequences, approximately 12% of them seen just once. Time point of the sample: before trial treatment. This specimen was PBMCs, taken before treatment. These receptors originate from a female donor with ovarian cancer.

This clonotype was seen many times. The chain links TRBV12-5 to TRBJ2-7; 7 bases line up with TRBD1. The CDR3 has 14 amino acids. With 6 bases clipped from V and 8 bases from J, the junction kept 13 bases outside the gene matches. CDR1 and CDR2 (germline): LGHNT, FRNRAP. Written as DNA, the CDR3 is TGTGCTAGTGGAACCGGGACAGAACTCCTACAGCAGTACTTC. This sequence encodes CASGTGTELLQQYF.

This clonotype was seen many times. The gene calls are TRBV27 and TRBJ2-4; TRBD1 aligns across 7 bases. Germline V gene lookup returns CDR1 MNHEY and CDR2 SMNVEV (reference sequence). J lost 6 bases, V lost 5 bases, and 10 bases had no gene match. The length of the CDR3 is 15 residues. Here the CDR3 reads CASSRLPTGPNIQYF. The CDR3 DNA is TGTGCCAGCAGTCGTCTGCCGACAGGGCCAAACATTCAGTACTTC.

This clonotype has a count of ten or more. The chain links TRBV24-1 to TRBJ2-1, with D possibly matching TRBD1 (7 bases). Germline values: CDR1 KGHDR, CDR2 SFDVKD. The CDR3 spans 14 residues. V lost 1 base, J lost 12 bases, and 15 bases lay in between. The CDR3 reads CATSDLGTVEGQFF. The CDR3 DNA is TGTGCCACCAGTGATTTAGGGACAGTGGAGGGGCAGTTCTTC.

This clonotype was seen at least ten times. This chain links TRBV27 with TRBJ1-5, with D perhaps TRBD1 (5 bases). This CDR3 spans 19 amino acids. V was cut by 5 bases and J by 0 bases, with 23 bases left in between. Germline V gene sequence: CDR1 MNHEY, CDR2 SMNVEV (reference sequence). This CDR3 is CASSPPGRTNLYSNQPQHF. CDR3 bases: TGTGCCAGCAGTCCGCCGGGACGGACGAACTTATATAGCAATCAGCCCCAGCATTTT.

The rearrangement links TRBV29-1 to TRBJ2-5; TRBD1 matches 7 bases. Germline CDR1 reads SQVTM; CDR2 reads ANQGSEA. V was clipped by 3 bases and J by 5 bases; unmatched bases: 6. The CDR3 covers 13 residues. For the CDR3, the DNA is TGCAGCGTTGATTACCAGGGGGTGGAGACCCAGTACTTC. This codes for CSVDYQGVETQYF. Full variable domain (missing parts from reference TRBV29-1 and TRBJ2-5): SAVISQKPSRDICQRGTSLTIQCQVDSQVTMMFWYRQQPGQSLTLIATANQGSEATYESGFVIDKFPISRPNLTFSTLTVSNMSPEDSSIYLCSVDYQGVETQYFGPGTRLLVL.

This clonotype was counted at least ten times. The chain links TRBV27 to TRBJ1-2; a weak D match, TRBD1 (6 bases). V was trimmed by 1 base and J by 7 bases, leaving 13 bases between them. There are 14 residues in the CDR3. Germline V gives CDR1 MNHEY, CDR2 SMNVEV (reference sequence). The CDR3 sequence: CASSLLQGTGGYTF. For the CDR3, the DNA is TGTGCCAGCAGTTTATTGCAGGGGACGGGTGGCTACACCTTC.

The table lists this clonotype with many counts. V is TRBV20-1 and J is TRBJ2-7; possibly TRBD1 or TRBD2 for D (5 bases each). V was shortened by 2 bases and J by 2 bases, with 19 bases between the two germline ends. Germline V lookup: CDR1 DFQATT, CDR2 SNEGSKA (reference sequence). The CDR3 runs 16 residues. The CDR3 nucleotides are TGCAGTGCTAGACACCCTGGGGGAGCGCCTGCCTACGAGCAGTACTTC. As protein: CSARHPGGAPAYEQYF.

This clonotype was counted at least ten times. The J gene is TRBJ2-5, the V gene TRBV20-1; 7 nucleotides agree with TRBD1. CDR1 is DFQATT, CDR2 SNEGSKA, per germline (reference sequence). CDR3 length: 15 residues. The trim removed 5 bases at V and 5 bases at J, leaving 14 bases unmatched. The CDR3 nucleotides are TGCAGTGCTGCGACAGGGACGGGTCGCAAGGAGACCCAGTACTTC. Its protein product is CSAATGTGRKETQYF.

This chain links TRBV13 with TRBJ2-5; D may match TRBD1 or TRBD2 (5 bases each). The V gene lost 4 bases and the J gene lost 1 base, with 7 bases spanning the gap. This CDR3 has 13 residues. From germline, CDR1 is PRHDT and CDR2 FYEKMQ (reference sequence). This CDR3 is CASSSGTQETQYF. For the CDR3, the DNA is TGTGCCAGCAGCTCCGGGACCCAAGAGACCCAGTACTTC.

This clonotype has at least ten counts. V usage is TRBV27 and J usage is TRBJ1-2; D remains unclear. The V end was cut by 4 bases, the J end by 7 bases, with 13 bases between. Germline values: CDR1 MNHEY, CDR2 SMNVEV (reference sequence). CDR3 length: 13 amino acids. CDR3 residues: CASSSTAGSGYTF. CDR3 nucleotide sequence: TGTGCCAGCAGTTCCACCGCGGGCTCTGGCTACACCTTC.

The CDR3 bases are TGTGCCAGCAAGTTTCTTGTGAACACTGAAGCTTTCTTT. It codes for CASKFLVNTEAFF. The rearrangement joins TRBV14 to TRBJ1-1; D gene ambiguous. V was clipped by 7 bases and J by 0 bases, with 9 bases between them. Germline CDR1 SGHDN, CDR2 FVKESK. The CDR3 covers 13 residues.

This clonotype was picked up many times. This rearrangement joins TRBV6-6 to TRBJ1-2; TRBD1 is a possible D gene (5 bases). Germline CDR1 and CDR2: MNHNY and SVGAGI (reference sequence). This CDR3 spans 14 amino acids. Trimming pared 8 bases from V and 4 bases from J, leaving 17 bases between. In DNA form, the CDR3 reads TGTGCCAGCCTCCCAGGAGGGGCCCTCTATGGCTACACCTTC. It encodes CASLPGGALYGYTF.

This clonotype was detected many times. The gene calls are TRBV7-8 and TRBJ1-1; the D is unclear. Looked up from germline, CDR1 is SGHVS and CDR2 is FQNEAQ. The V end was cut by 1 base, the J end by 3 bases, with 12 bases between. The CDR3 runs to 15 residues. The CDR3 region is CASSLEIRWDTEAFF. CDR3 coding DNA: TGTGCCAGCAGCTTAGAGATACGGTGGGACACTGAAGCTTTCTTT.

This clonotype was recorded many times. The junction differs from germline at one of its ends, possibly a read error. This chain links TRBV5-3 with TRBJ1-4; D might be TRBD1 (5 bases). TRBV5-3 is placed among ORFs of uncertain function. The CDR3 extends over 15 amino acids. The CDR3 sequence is CASSLDGALGEKLFF. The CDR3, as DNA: TGTGCCAGCAGCTTGGACGGGGCCCTTGGGGAAAAACTGTTTTTT.

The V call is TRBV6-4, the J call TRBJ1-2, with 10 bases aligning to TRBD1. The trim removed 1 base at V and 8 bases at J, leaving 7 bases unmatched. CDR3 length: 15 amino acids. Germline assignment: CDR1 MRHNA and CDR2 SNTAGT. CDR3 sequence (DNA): TGTGCCAGCAGTGACTTACCGGGACAGGGGAGCGGCTACACCTTC. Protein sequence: CASSDLPGQGSGYTF.

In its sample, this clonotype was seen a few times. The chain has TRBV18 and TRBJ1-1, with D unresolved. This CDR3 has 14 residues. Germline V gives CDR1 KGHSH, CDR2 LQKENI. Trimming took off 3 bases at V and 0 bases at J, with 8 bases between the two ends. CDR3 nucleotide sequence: TGTGCCAGCTCACCCGACGGGATGAACACTGAAGCTTTCTTT. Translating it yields CASSPDGMNTEAFF.

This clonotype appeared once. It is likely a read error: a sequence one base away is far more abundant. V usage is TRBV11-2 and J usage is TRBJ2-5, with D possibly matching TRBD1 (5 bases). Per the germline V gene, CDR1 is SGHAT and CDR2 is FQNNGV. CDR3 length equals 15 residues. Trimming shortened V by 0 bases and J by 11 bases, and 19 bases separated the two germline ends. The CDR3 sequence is CASSLDPRATNEQYF. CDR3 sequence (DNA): TGTGCCAGCAGCTTAGATCCCAGGGCCACTAATGAGCAGTACTTC.

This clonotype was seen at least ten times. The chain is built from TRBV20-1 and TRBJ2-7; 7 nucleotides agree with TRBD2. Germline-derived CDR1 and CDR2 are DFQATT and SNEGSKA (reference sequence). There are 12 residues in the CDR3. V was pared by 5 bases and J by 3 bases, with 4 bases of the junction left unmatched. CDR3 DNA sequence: TGCAGTGCTGGGGGGGGACGCTACGAGCAGTACTTC. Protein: CSAGGGRYEQYF.

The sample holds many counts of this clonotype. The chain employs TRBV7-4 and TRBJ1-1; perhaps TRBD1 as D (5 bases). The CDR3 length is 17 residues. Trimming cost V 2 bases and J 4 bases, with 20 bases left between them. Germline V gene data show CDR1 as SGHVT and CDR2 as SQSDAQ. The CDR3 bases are TGTGCCAGCAGCTTATCGGGCCCCATGGGGGGGTGCACTGAAGCTTTCTTT. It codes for CASSLSGPMGGCTEAFF. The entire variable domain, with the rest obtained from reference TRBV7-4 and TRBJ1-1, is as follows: GAGVSQSPRYKVAKRGRDVALRCDSISGHVTLYWYRQTLGQGSEVLTYSQSDAQRDKSGRPSGRFSAERPERSVSTLKIQRTEQGDSAVYLCASSLSGPMGGCTEAFFGQGTRLTVV.

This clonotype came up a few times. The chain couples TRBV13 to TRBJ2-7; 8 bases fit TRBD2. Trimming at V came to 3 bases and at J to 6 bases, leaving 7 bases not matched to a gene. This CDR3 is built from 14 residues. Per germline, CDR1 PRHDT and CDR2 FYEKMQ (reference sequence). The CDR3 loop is CASSLVGRGSEQYF. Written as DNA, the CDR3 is TGTGCCAGCAGCTTGGTCGGGAGGGGTAGCGAGCAGTACTTC.

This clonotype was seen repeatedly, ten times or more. The DNA for the CDR3 is TGTGCCAGCAGAGACGGGGCCCCTGGGGACACTGAAGCTTTCTTT. As protein: CASRDGAPGDTEAFF. The chain has TRBV7-3 and TRBJ1-1, with D perhaps TRBD1 (5 bases). The CDR3 sequence is 15 residues long. In germline, CDR1 is SGHTA, CDR2 FQGTGA. Trimming took 6 bases from V and 3 from J, leaving 17 bases between them.

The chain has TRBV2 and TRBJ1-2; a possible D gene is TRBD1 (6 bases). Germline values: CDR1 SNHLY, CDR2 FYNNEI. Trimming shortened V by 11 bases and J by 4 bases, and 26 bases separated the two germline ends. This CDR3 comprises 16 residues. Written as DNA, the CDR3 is TGTGCCGGATCCCTTGTCGGGGGCCTCGGGGGCTATGGCTACACCTTC. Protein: CAGSLVGGLGGYGYTF.

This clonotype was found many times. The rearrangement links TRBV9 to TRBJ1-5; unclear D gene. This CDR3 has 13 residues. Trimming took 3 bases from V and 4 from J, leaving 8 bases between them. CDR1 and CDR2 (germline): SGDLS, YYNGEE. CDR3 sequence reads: CASSAGPNQPQHF. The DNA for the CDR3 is TGTGCCAGCAGCGCCGGACCTAATCAGCCCCAGCATTTT.

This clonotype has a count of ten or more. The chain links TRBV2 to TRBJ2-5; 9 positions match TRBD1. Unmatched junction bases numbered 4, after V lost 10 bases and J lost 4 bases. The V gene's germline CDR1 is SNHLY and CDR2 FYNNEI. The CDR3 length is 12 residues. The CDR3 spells CAIGQGRETQYF. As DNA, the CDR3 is TGTGCCATAGGACAGGGGCGAGAGACCCAGTACTTC.

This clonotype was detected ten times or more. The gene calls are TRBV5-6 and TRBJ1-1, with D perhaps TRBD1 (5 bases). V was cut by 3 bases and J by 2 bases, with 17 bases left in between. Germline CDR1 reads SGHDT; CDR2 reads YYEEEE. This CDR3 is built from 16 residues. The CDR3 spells CASSSWGSSGNTEAFF. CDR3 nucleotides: TGTGCCAGCAGCTCATGGGGGTCGTCGGGAAACACTGAAGCTTTCTTT. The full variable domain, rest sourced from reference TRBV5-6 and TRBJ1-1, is DAGVTQSPTHLIKTRGQQVTLRCSPKSGHDTVSWYQQALGQGPQFIFQYYEEEERQRGNFPDRFSGHQFPNYSSELNVNALLLGDSALYLCASSSWGSSGNTEAFFGQGTRLTVV.

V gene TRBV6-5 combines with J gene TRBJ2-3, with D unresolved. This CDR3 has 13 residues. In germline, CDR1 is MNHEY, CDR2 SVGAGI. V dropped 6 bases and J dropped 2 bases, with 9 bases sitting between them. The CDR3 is CASSARTTDTQYF. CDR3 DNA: TGTGCCAGCAGCGCTAGGACCACAGATACGCAGTATTTT.

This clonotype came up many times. Here the CDR3 reads CASSPTGLAKNIQYF. The CDR3 nucleotides are TGTGCCAGCAGCCCGACAGGATTAGCCAAAAACATTCAGTACTTC. The chain carries TRBV3-1 and TRBJ2-4; D may be TRBD1 (6 bases). The CDR3 loop spans 15 amino acids. V was trimmed by 4 bases and J by 0 bases, leaving 10 bases between them. Germline lookup yields CDR1 LGHDT and CDR2 YNNKEL (reference sequence).

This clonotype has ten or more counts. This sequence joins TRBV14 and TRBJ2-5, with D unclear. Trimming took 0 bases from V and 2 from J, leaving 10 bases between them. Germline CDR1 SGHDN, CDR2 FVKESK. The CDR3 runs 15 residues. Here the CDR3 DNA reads TGTGCCAGCAGCCAAGACAGGACGGAACAAGAGACCCAGTACTTC. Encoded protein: CASSQDRTEQETQYF.